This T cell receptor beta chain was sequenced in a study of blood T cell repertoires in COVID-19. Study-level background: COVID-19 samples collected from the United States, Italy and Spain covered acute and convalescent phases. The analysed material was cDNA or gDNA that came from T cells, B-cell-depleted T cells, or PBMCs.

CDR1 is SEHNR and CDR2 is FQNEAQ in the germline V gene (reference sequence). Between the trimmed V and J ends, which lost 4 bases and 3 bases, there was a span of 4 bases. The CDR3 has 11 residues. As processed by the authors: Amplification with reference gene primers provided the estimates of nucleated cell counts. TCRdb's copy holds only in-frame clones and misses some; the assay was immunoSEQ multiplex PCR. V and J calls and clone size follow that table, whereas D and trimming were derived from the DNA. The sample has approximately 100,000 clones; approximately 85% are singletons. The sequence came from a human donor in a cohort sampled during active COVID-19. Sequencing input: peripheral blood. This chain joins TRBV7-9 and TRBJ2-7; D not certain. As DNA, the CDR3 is TGTGCCAGCAGCTCCAACTACGAGCAGTACTTC. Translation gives CASSSNYEQYF.